The TCR beta chain under discussion was sequenced for a study of glioma-infiltrating T cells after dendritic cell vaccination (dated by TCRdb to the mid-2010s). Turning to the overall study: A cohort of some 15 glioblastoma patients from Phase I and II dendritic cell vaccination trials was included, of whom 9 were newly diagnosed and 6 had recurrent disease. Patients received autologous tumor lysate-pulsed dendritic cell vaccination between about 2002 and 2013. In glioblastoma patients vaccinated with dendritic cells, deep sequencing of TCR beta CDR3 regions served to measure the amount of tumor-infiltrating lymphocytes and to compare repertoires between tumor and blood. The vaccine consisted of monocyte-derived dendritic cells cultured approximately 7 days with IL-4 and GM-CSF, then pulsed overnight with autologous tumor lysate. Each patient got three intradermal injections of the dendritic cell vaccine, spaced at biweekly intervals, in the arm below the axilla. Survival after dendritic cell vaccination was correlated with TCR sequencing metrics, such as TIL content and the overlap between tumor and blood repertoires. The paper as a whole reports these results and caveats: TCR clonality showed no direct relationship with survival, which suggests that a diverse polyclonal response may be important. The cohort was small and heterogeneous, only a few patients had full blood and tumor sets, and even fewer had initial-recurrent tumor pairs. Longer time to progression and overall survival after dendritic cell vaccination were predicted by higher estimated pretreatment TIL content. The three-group TCR overlap response model was described as speculative and requiring prospective validation.

For CDR1 and CDR2, the germline V gene lists SNHLY and FYNNEI. Taken from cysteine to phenylalanine, the CDR3 has 12 residues. Only the CDR3 part of the read is kept: 36 bases, read in frame from the first base. The trim is 7 bases for V and 2 bases for J, with a gap of 8 bases between the germline ends. Remarks on this clone: Its antigen remains unidentified. The record has no base qualities; no much larger clone is one base away.

TCRB CDR3 regions were amplified from about 2 ug genomic DNA, or all available DNA if less, using the immunoSEQ assay. For multiplex PCR, 60 forward primers for TCR V beta segments and 13 reverse primers for J beta segments were used. To estimate the number of reads per starting template, synthetic control templates were added to each sample at limiting dilution. Sequencing produced 87 bp reads on the Illumina HiSeq System. In the original analysis: To remove PCR and sequencing errors, closely related sequences were merged with a nearest neighbor algorithm. TCR overlap was measured as the percentage of unique tumor TCR beta sequences that were also present in the peripheral blood of the same patient. TCRdb mirrors the immuneACCESS table, restricted to in-frame sequences. Some clones are absent from its copies; in checked studies, under half trace to an unresolved V gene, and the reason for the others is unknown. V, J and clone size reflect that table, while D and trimming were determined from the DNA. For this sample the table gives approximately 99,000 clones, of which over 80% were detected only once. The ten biggest clones cover roughly 5.9% of the sample.

Taken with the paper, the label for time point translates to: after dendritic cell vaccination, including at tumor progression/relapse. Patients were selected for having adequate residual fresh-frozen tumor tissue and more than two years of available survival data. An isocitrate dehydrogenase mutation was not carried by any of the glioblastoma patients, although molecular status was otherwise variable. PBMC were collected before vaccination, two weeks after the third vaccination, and at tumor progression if tumor progression occurred. The Qiagen DNeasy Blood extraction Kit was used for extraction of genomic DNA.

The TCR originated in a human donor with glioblastoma. Here the sequenced sample was blood, taken after dendritic cell vaccination. The sequence is built from TRBV2 and TRBJ2-5, with a tentative D gene TRBD2 over 5 matching bases. The CDR3 region: CASTTRQETQYF. The base sequence is TGTGCCAGCACTACTAGGCAAGAGACCCAGTACTTC.